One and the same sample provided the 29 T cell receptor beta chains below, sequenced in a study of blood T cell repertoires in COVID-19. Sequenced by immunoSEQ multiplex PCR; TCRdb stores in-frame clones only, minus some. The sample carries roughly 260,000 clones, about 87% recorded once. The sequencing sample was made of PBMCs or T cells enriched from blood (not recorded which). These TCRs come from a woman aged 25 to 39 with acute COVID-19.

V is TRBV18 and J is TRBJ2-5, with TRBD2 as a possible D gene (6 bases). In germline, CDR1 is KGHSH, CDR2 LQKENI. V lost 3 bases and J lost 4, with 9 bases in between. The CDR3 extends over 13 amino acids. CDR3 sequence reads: CASSPGLSETQYF. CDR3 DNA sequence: TGTGCCAGCTCACCGGGACTGTCAGAGACCCAGTACTTC.

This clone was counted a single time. The CDR3: CASKASGGPYNEQFF. The CDR3 DNA follows: TGTGCCAGCAAGGCTAGCGGGGGCCCCTACAATGAGCAGTTCTTC. The gene calls are TRBV7-9 and TRBJ2-1; 10 bases map to TRBD2. CDR1 and CDR2 from the germline V gene are SEHNR and FQNEAQ (reference sequence). J gave up 2 bases and V 7 bases, and 5 bases lay outside the gene matches. CDR3 length: 15 residues. Using reference TRBV7-9 and TRBJ2-1 for the parts outside the CDR3, the full variable domain is DTGVSQNPRHKITKRGQNVTFRCDPISEHNRLYWYRQTLGQGPEFLTYFQNEAQLEKSRLLSDRFSAERPKGSFSTLEIQRTEQGDSAMYLCASKASGGPYNEQFFGPGTRLTVL.

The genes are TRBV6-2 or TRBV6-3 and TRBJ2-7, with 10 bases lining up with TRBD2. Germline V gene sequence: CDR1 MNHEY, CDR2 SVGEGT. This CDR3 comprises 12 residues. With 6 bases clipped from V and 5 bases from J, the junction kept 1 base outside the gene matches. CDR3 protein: CASSLAGDEQYF. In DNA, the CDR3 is TGTGCCAGCAGCCTAGCGGGGGACGAGCAGTACTTC.

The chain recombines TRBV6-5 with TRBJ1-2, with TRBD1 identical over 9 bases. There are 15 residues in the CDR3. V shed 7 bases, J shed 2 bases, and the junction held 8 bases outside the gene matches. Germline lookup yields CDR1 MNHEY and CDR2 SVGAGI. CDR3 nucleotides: TGTGCCAGCAAAAACTATGGGACAGGGAACTATGGCTACACCTTC. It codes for CASKNYGTGNYGYTF.

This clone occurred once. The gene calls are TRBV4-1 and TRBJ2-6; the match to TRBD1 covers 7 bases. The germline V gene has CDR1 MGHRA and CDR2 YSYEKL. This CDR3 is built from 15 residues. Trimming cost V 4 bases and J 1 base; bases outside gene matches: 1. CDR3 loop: CASSPQGSGANVLTF. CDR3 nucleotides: TGCGCCAGCAGCCCACAGGGGTCTGGGGCCAACGTCCTGACTTTC.

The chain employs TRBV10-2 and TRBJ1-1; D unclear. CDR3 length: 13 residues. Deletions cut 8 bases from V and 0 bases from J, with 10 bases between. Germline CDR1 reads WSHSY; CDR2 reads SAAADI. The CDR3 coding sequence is TGCGCCAGCGAACTCGGGATGAACACTGAAGCTTTCTTT. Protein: CASELGMNTEAFF.

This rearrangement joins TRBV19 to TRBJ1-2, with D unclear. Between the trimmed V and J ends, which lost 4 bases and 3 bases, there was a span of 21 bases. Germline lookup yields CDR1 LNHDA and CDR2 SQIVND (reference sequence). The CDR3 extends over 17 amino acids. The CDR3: CASSTGGRMELDYGYTF. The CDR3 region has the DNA TGTGCCAGTAGTACTGGAGGGAGAATGGAGCTCGACTATGGCTACACCTTC.

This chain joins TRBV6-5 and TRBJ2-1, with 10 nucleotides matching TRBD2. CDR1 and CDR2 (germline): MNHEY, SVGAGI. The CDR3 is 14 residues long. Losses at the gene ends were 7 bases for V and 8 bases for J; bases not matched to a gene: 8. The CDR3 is CASKQRGGSYEQFF. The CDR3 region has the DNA TGTGCCAGCAAACAGCGGGGGGGCAGCTATGAGCAGTTCTTC.

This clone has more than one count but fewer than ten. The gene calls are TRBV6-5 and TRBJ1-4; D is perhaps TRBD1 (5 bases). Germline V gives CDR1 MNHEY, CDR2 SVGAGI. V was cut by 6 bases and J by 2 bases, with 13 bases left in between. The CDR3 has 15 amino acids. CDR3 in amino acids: CASSQVGGTNEKLFF. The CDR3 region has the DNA TGTGCCAGCAGCCAGGTGGGGGGGACTAATGAAAAACTGTTTTTT.

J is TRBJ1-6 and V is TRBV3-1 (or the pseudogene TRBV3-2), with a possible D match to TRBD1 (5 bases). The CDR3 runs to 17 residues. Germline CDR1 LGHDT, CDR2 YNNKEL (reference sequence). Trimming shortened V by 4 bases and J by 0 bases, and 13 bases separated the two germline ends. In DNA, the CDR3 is TGTGCCAGCAGCCTCAGGGCGGCGAGCTCCTATAATTCACCCCTCCACTTT. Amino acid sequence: CASSLRAASSYNSPLHF.

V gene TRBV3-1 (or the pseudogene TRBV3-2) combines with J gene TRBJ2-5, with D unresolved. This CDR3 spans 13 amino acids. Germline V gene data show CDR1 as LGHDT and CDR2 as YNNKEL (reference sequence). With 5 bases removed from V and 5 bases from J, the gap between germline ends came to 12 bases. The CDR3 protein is CASSYQDGETQYF. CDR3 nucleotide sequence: TGTGCCAGCAGCTACCAGGATGGTGAGACCCAGTACTTC.

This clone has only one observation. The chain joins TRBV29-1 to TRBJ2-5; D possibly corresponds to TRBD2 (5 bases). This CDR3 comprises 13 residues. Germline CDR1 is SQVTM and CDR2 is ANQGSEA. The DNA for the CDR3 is TGCACGGCCCTTGGGGAGTACCAAGAGACCCAGTACTTC. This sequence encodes CTALGEYQETQYF.

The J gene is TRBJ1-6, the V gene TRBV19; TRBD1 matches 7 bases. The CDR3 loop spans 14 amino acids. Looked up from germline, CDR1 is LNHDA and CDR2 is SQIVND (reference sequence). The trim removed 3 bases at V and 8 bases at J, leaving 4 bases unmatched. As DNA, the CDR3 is TGTGCCAGTAGTATCGGACAGGCTTATTCACCCCTCCACTTT. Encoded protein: CASSIGQAYSPLHF.

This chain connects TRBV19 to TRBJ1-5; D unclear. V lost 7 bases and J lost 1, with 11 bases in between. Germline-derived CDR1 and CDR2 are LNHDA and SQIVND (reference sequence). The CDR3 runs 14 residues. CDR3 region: CASTSGRSNQPQHF. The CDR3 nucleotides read TGTGCCAGTACCTCAGGCCGGAGCAATCAGCCCCAGCATTTT.

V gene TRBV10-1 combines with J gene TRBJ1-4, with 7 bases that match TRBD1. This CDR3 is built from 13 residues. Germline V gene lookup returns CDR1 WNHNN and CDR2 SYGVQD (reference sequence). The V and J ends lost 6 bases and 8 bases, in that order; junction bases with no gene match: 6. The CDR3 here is CASSEGQREKLFF. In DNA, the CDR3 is TGCGCCAGCAGCGAGGGACAGAGGGAAAAACTGTTTTTT.

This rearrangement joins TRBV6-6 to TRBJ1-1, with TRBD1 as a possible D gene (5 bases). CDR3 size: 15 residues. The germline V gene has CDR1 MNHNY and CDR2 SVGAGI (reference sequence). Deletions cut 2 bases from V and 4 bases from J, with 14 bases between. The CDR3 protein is CASSYGAGRITEAFF. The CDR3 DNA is TGTGCCAGCAGTTACGGGGCAGGTAGGATCACTGAAGCTTTCTTT.

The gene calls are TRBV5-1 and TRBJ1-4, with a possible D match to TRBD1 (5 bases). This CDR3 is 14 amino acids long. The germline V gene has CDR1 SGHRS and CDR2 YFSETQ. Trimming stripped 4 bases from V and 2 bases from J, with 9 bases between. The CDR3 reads CASSATVTNEKLFF. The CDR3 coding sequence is TGCGCCAGCAGCGCGACAGTTACTAATGAAAAACTGTTTTTT.

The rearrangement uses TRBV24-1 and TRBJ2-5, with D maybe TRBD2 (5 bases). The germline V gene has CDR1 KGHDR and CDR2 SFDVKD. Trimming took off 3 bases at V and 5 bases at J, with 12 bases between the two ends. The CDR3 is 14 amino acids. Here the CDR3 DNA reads TGTGCCACCAGTGATGCGGGCGCGGGTGAGACCCAGTACTTC. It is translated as CATSDAGAGETQYF.

DNA of the CDR3: TGTGCCAGCAGTCCGGACAGGGTCATTCAAGAGACCCAGTACTTC. Its translation: CASSPDRVIQETQYF. V gene TRBV5-6 combines with J gene TRBJ2-5; 8 nucleotides agree with TRBD1. The CDR3 covers 15 residues. The V gene's germline CDR1 is SGHDT and CDR2 YYEEEE. V lost 5 bases and J lost 2; bases outside the gene matches: 8.

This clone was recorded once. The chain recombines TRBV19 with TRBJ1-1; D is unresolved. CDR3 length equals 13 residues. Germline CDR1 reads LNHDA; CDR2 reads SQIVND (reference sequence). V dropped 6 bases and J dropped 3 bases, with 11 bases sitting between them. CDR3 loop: CASRGEMDTEAFF. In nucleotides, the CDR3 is TGTGCCAGTAGAGGAGAAATGGACACTGAAGCTTTCTTT.

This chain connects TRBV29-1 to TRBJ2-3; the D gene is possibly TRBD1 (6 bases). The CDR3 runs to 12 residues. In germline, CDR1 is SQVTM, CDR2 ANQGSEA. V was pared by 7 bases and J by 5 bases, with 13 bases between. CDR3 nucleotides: TGCAGCGGCCGGGACACCCGAGATACGCAGTATTTT. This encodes CSGRDTRDTQYF.

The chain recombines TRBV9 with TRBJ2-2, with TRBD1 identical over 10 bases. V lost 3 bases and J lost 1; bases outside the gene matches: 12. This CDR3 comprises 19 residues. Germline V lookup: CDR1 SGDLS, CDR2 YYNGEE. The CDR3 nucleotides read TGTGCCAGCAGCGGTACATGGGACAGGGGAAAGGAGAACACCGGGGAGCTGTTTTTT. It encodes CASSGTWDRGKENTGELFF.

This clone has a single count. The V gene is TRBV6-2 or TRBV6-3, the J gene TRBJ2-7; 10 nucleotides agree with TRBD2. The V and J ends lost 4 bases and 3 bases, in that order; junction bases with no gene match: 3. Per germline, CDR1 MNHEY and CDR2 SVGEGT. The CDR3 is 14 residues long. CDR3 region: CASSLAGGYYEQYF. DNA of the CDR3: TGTGCCAGCAGTTTAGCGGGGGGCTACTACGAGCAGTACTTC.

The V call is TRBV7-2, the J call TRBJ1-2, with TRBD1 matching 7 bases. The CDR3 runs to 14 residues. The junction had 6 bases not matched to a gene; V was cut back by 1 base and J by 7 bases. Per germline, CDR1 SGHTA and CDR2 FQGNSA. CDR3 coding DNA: TGTGCCAGCAGCTTAGAAAGGGGGCTGGCTGGCTACACCTTC. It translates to CASSLERGLAGYTF.

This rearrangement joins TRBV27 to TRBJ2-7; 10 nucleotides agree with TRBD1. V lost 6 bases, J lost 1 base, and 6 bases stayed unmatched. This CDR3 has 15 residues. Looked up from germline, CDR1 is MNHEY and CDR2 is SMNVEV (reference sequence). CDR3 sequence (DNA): TGTGCCAGCAGCCGTGGGACAGGGGTTTCCTACGAGCAGTACTTC. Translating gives CASSRGTGVSYEQYF.

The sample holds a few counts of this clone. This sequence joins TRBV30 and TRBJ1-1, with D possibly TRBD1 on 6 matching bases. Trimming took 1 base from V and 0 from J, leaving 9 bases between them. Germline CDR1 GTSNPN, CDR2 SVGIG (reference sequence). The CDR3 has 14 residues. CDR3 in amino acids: CAWSAGTLNTEAFF. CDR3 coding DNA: TGTGCCTGGAGTGCCGGGACACTGAACACTGAAGCTTTCTTT.

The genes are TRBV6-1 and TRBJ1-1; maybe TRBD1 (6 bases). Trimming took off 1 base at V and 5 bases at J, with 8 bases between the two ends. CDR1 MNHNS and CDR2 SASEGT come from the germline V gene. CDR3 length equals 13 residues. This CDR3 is CASSEVRGTEAFF. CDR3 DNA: TGTGCCAGCAGTGAAGTAAGGGGGACTGAAGCTTTCTTT.

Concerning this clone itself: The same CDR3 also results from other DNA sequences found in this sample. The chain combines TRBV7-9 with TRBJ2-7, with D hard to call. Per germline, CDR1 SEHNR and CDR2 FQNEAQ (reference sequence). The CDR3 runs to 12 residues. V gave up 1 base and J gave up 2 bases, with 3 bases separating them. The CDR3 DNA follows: TGTGCCAGCAGCTTAGTAGCCTACGAGCAGTACTTC. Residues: CASSLVAYEQYF.

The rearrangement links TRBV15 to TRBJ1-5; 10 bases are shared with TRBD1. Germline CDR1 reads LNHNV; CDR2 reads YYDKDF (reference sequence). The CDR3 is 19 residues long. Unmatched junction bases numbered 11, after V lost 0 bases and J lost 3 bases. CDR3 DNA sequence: TGTGCCACCAGCAGAGATCTTGGGACAGGGGTACATGTCAATCAGCCCCAGCATTTT. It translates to CATSRDLGTGVHVNQPQHF.